This T cell receptor beta chain was sequenced during a study of T cell responses to AZD1222 COVID-19 vaccine. Study-wide results and caveats: Females outnumbered males among donors, who were mostly white British; clonal diversity was possibly underestimated. Dominant CD4 TCR responses targeted spike regions 160-218 and 743-854. The study sampled repertoires only after the peak T cell response. Elevations in Spike-specific TCR breadth and depth followed administration of two AZD1222 doses.

Profiled with immunoSEQ multiplex PCR; TCRdb holds only in-frame clones, not every one. This table holds 150,000 to 200,000 clones, about 93% found once. As concerns this clone: Its target is not known.

This CDR3 is built from 12 residues. Germline assignment: CDR1 ENHRY and CDR2 SYGVKD. The germline V and J ends were trimmed by 6 bases and 7 bases, with 9 bases remaining between them. J is TRBJ1-4 and V is TRBV10-3; D gene uncertain. This TCR derives from an adult in good health. Specimen: peripheral blood, collected on day 0 of AZD1222 vaccination. The CDR3 DNA is TGTGCCATCAGCCAAGGCGGTGAAAAACTGTTTTTT. It encodes CAISQGGEKLFF.